This T cell receptor (beta chain) came from a study of blood T cells in healthy people across ages. Isolation of PBMCs gave at least 6 million cells per sample. There are many counts of this clonotype. Its antigen is currently unknown. Together with a sample-barcoded 5' primer, a J-beta primer mix was included in a second PCR lasting about 7 to 11 cycles. Each CDR3 protein gets one entry after TCRdb re-called the 5' RACE reads with MiXCR. The repertoire consists of roughly 1,700,000 distinct CDR3 sequences, with approximately 28% occurring once and the leading ten covering approximately 7.7%. Study-wide results and limits: Per-million-T-cell TCR beta diversity fell roughly linearly with age.

CDR1 and CDR2 from the germline V gene are DFQATT and SNEGSKA (reference sequence). The CDR3 has 14 residues. V lost 4 bases and J lost 3, with 16 bases in between. The chain combines TRBV20-1 with TRBJ2-7; possibly TRBD1 for D (6 bases). Sequencing was done on a sample of blood. This TCR was sampled from a woman aged 30 to 39 in good health. This CDR3 is CSATRPDSIYEQYF. CDR3 coding DNA: TGCAGTGCTACGCGACCGGACAGTATCTACGAGCAGTACTTC.